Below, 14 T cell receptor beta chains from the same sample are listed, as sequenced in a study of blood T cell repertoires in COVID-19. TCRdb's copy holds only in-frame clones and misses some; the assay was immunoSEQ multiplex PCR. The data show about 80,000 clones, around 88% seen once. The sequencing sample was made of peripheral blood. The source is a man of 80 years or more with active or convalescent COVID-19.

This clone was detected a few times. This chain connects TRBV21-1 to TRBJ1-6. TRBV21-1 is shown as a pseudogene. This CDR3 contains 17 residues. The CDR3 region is CASSKVSGEGQNSPLHF. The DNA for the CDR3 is TGTGCCAGCAGCAAAGTCTCGGGGGAGGGCCAAAATTCACCCCTCCACTTT.

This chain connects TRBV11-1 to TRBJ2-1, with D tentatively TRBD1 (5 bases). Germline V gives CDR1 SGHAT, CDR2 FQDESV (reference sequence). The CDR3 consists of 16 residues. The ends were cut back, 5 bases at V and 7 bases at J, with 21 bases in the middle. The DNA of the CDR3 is TGTGCCAGCAGCGCAACGAGACAGTTTAAACAGAATGAGCAGTTCTTC. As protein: CASSATRQFKQNEQFF.

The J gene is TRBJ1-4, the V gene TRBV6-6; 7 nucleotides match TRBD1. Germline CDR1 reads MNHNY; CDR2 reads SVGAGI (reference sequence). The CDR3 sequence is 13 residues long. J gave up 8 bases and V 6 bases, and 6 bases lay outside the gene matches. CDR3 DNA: TGTGCCAGCAGGACAGGGTCGCGGGAAAAACTGTTTTTT. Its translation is CASRTGSREKLFF.

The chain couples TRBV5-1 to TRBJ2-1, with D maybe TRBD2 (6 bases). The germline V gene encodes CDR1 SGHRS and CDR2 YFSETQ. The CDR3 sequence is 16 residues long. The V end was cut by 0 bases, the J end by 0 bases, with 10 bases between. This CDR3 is CASSLVWDSSYNEQFF. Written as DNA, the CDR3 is TGCGCCAGCAGCTTGGTATGGGACTCCTCCTACAATGAGCAGTTCTTC.

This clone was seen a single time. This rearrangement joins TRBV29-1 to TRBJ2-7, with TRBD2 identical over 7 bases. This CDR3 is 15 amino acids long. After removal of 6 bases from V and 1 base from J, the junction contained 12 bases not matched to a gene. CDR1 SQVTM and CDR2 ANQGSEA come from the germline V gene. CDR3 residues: CSVEDTRGGSYEQYF. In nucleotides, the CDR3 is TGCAGCGTGGAGGATACTAGGGGAGGGTCCTACGAGCAGTACTTC.

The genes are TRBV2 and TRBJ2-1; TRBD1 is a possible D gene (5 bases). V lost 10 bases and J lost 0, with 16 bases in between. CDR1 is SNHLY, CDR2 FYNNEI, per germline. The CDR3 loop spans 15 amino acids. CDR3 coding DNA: TGTGCCACCCGAGAGACAGCAGTCTCCTACAATGAGCAGTTCTTC. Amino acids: CATRETAVSYNEQFF.

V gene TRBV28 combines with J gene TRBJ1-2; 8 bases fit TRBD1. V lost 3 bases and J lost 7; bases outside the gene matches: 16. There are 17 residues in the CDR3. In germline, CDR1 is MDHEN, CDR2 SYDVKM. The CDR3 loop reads CASSFGDRGRRGRGYTF. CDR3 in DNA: TGTGCCAGCAGTTTCGGAGACAGGGGCCGCAGGGGACGTGGCTACACCTTC.

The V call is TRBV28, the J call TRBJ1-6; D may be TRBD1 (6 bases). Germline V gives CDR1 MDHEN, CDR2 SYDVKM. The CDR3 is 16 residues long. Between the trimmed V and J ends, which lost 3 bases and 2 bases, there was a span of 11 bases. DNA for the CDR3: TGTGCCAGCAGTTTGATGGACAGTCCCTATAATTCACCCCTCCACTTT. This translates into CASSLMDSPYNSPLHF.

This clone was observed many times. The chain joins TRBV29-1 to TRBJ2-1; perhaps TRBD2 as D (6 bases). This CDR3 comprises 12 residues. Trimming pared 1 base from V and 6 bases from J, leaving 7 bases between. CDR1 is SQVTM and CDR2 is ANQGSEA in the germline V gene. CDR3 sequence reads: CSVEGRGNEQFF. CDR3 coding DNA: TGCAGCGTTGAAGGGAGGGGCAATGAGCAGTTCTTC.

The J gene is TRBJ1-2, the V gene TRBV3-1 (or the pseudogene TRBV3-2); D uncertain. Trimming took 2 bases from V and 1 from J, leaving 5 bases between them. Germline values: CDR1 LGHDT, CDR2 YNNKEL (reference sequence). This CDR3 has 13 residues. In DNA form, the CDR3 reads TGTGCCAGCAGCCAACGCTATAACTATGGCTACACCTTC. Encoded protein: CASSQRYNYGYTF.

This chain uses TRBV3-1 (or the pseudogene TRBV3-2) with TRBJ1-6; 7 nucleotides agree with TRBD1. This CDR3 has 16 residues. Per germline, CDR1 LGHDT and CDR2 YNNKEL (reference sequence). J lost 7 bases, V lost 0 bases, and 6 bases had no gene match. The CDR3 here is CASSQEGGRGNSPLHF. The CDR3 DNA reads TGTGCCAGCAGCCAAGAAGGGGGCAGGGGGAATTCACCCCTCCACTTT.

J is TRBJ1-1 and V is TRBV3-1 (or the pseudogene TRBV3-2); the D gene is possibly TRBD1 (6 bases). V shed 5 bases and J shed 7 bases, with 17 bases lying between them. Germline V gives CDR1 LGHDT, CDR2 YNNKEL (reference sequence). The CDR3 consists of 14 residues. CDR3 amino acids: CASSDRQELDEAFF. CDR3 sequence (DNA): TGTGCCAGCAGCGACCGACAGGAGCTTGATGAAGCTTTCTTT.

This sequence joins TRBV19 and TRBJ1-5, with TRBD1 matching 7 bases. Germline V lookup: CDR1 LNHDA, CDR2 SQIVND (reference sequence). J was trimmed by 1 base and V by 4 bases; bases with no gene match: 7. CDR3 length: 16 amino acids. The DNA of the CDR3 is TGTGCCAGTAGTAAAACAGGGGCAGCGAGCAATCAGCCCCAGCATTTT. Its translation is CASSKTGAASNQPQHF.

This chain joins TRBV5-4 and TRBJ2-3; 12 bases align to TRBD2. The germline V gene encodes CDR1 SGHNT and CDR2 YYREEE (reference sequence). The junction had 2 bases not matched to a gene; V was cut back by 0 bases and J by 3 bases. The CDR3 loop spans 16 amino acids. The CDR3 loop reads CASSLGLAGVTDTQYF. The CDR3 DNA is TGTGCCAGCAGCTTGGGACTAGCGGGAGTAACAGATACGCAGTATTTT.